These 30 T cell receptor beta chains came from one sample sequenced in a study of blood T cell repertoires in COVID-19. The repertoire was sequenced with immunoSEQ multiplex PCR; TCRdb's copy has only in-frame clones and lacks some. The repertoire holds fewer than 100,000 clones, with just under 90% as singletons. Sequenced: peripheral blood. The receptors stem from a human donor in a cohort sampled during active COVID-19.

The chain is built from TRBV2 and TRBJ2-3, with 7 bases aligning to TRBD2. Looked up from germline, CDR1 is SNHLY and CDR2 is FYNNEI. The V segment lost 6 bases and the J segment 1 base; nucleotides outside the gene matches: 7. The CDR3 length is 15 residues. CDR3: CASSLGLAGTDTQYF. CDR3 coding DNA: TGTGCCAGCAGCCTCGGTCTAGCGGGCACAGATACGCAGTATTTT.

The V call is TRBV2, the J call TRBJ1-4, with TRBD1 matching over 10 bases. Germline V CDR1 and CDR2: SNHLY, FYNNEI. The J segment lost 11 bases and the V segment lost 7 bases, leaving 10 bases of the junction unmatched. The CDR3 extends over 14 amino acids. The DNA of the CDR3 is TGTGCCAGCATATCCGGGACAGGGGAGAGGAAACTGTTTTTT. Its protein is CASISGTGERKLFF.

V usage is TRBV6-2 or TRBV6-3 and J usage is TRBJ1-1; possibly TRBD1 for D (5 bases). V lost 4 bases to trimming and J lost 4 bases, with 10 bases between them. The germline CDR1 and CDR2 sequences are MNHEY and SVGEGT. There are 13 residues in the CDR3. CDR3 nucleotide sequence: TGTGCCAGCAGTTTAGGGGTTGGCACTGAAGCTTTCTTT. This codes for CASSLGVGTEAFF.

The chain combines TRBV6-5 with TRBJ1-2; a possible D gene is TRBD1 (5 bases). The germline V gene has CDR1 MNHEY and CDR2 SVGAGI. The CDR3 sequence is 15 residues long. V lost 4 bases and J lost 5, with 17 bases in between. The CDR3 reads CASSSPRPGSYGYTF. The CDR3 coding sequence is TGTGCCAGCAGTTCGCCTAGACCAGGGTCTTATGGCTACACCTTC.

CDR3 in amino acids: CASSGGTGVAEAFF. CDR3 DNA: TGCGCCAGCAGCGGGGGGACAGGGGTCGCTGAAGCTTTCTTT. The V and J genes are TRBV5-1 and TRBJ1-1, with 10 positions matching TRBD1. V shed 4 bases, J shed 6 bases, and the junction held 6 bases outside the gene matches. Germline V gene data show CDR1 as SGHRS and CDR2 as YFSETQ. The CDR3 is made up of 14 amino acids.

Written as DNA, the CDR3 is TGTGCCAGCTCGTTCCTACCTCAACAAGAGACCCAGTACTTC. Translated: CASSFLPQQETQYF. This chain connects TRBV27 to TRBJ2-5; D is ambiguous. Germline V gene lookup returns CDR1 MNHEY and CDR2 SMNVEV (reference sequence). The CDR3 sequence is 14 residues long. Between the trimmed V and J ends, which lost 8 bases and 2 bases, there was a span of 15 bases.

This clone has only one observation. J is TRBJ2-3 and V is TRBV4-2, with D possibly being TRBD1 (5 bases). This CDR3 is built from 16 residues. Trimming took 0 bases from V and 5 from J, leaving 15 bases between them. Looked up from germline, CDR1 is LGHNA and CDR2 is YNFKEQ. The CDR3 protein is CASSQDWRQGRDTQYF. The DNA of the CDR3 is TGTGCCAGCAGCCAAGATTGGCGGCAGGGTAGAGATACGCAGTATTTT.

This clone has just a few counts. The chain links TRBV2 to TRBJ2-7, with TRBD1 matching 9 bases. CDR3 length: 11 residues. Trimming removed 6 bases from V and 6 bases from J; junction bases left unmatched: 0. CDR1 is SNHLY and CDR2 is FYNNEI in the germline V gene. Here the CDR3 DNA reads TGTGCCAGCAGGACAGGGGGCGAGCAGTACTTC. Protein product: CASRTGGEQYF.

The chain joins TRBV9 to TRBJ2-3; 9 bases agree with TRBD2. After removal of 6 bases from V and 4 bases from J, the junction contained 9 bases not matched to a gene. From germline, CDR1 is SGDLS and CDR2 YYNGEE. This CDR3 is 15 amino acids long. The CDR3 loop is CASTRGSGRSDTQYF. CDR3 coding DNA: TGTGCCAGCACCCGGGGTAGCGGGAGATCAGATACGCAGTATTTT.

The J gene is TRBJ1-1, the V gene TRBV15; 10 nucleotides line up with TRBD1. Per germline, CDR1 LNHNV and CDR2 YYDKDF (reference sequence). This CDR3 spans 16 amino acids. After removal of 4 bases from V and 1 base from J, the junction contained 6 bases not matched to a gene. The CDR3 loop reads CATSTVGTGENTEAFF. In DNA form, the CDR3 reads TGTGCCACCAGCACCGTAGGGACAGGGGAGAACACTGAAGCTTTCTTT.

This chain links TRBV19 with TRBJ2-5; perhaps TRBD1 as D (6 bases). The germline CDR1 and CDR2 sequences are LNHDA and SQIVND (reference sequence). The CDR3 is 14 amino acids. Trimming removed 3 bases at V and 1 base at J, with 9 bases between. The CDR3 loop is CASSIDRLQETQYF. Here the CDR3 DNA reads TGTGCCAGTAGTATTGACAGGCTCCAAGAGACCCAGTACTTC.

This clone appeared a single time. J is TRBJ1-2 and V is TRBV28; 10 bases map to TRBD1. V was pared by 6 bases and J by 4 bases, with 2 bases of the junction left unmatched. Looked up from germline, CDR1 is MDHEN and CDR2 is SYDVKM. This CDR3 spans 13 amino acids. In nucleotides, the CDR3 is TGTGCCAGCAGGACAGGGGGCTCCTATGGCTACACCTTC. Translation gives CASRTGGSYGYTF.

This chain connects TRBV12-3 or TRBV12-4 to TRBJ2-7; 7 nucleotides agree with TRBD1. This CDR3 comprises 13 residues. V lost 3 bases and J lost 4; bases outside the gene matches: 3. The CDR3 loop is CASSFGTDYEQYF. CDR3 DNA sequence: TGTGCCAGCAGTTTCGGGACAGATTACGAGCAGTACTTC.

This chain uses TRBV28 with TRBJ1-5; TRBD1 matches at 9 bases. Germline lookup yields CDR1 MDHEN and CDR2 SYDVKM. V gave up 6 bases and J gave up 4 bases; unmatched junction bases: 4. The CDR3 runs 14 residues. The CDR3, as DNA: TGTGCCAGCAGGGAGGGACAGGGAAATCAGCCCCAGCATTTT. The encoded protein is CASREGQGNQPQHF.

This clone appeared a single time. The J gene is TRBJ2-2, the V gene TRBV6-2 or TRBV6-3, with D hard to call. The CDR3 has 12 amino acids. Trimming pared 4 bases from V and 3 bases from J, leaving 3 bases between. The germline V gene encodes CDR1 MNHEY and CDR2 SVGEGT. The CDR3 protein is CASSSYTGELFF. The CDR3 nucleotides are TGTGCCAGCAGTTCCTACACCGGGGAGCTGTTTTTT.

V usage is TRBV19 and J usage is TRBJ1-2, with 8 bases that match TRBD1. V dropped 3 bases and J dropped 7; count of bases not matched to a gene: 10. Germline lookup yields CDR1 LNHDA and CDR2 SQIVND (reference sequence). The CDR3 has 15 amino acids. For the CDR3, the DNA is TGTGCCAGTAGTATTCCAGGGGGCCCCCGTGGTGGCTACACCTTC. Its protein product is CASSIPGGPRGGYTF.

The chain combines TRBV12-5 with TRBJ2-1; no reliable D call. The germline V gene has CDR1 LGHNT and CDR2 FRNRAP. Trimming stripped 0 bases from V and 4 bases from J, with 13 bases between. The CDR3 is 16 residues long. The CDR3 DNA is TGTGCTAGTGGTTTGGTCCACGGAGACCATTACAATGAGCAGTTCTTC. Its translation is CASGLVHGDHYNEQFF.

This clone was seen a single time. V is TRBV18 and J is TRBJ2-3; tentative D call: TRBD2 (6 bases). This CDR3 has 15 amino acids. CDR1 is KGHSH, CDR2 LQKENI, per germline. Deletions cut 1 base from V and 2 bases from J, with 10 bases between. The CDR3 sequence: CASSPQWTNTDTQYF. The DNA of the CDR3 is TGTGCCAGCTCACCACAATGGACTAACACAGATACGCAGTATTTT. The entire variable domain, with the rest obtained from reference TRBV18 and TRBJ2-3, is as follows: NAGVMQNPRHLVRRRGQEARLRCSPMKGHSHVYWYRQLPEEGLKFMVYLQKENIIDESGMPKERFSAEFPKEGPSILRIQQVVRGDSAAYFCASSPQWTNTDTQYFGPGTRLTVL.

This clone has only a few counts. V gene TRBV7-8 combines with J gene TRBJ2-7; D gene uncertain. V lost 1 base and J lost 3, with 7 bases in between. The CDR3 runs to 13 residues. Germline values: CDR1 SGHVS, CDR2 FQNEAQ. The CDR3 region has the DNA TGTGCCAGCAGCTTAGGATCAGGCTACGAGCAGTACTTC. Its protein is CASSLGSGYEQYF.

V usage is TRBV5-1 and J usage is TRBJ2-5; D possibly corresponds to TRBD1 (6 bases). There are 13 residues in the CDR3. The V gene lost 0 bases and the J gene lost 8 bases, with 11 bases spanning the gap. Germline lookup yields CDR1 SGHRS and CDR2 YFSETQ. The CDR3 DNA reads as TGCGCCAGCAGCTTGGACGTACAGGGCACCCAGTACTTC. Protein: CASSLDVQGTQYF.

This chain links TRBV5-1 with TRBJ1-2; D unresolved. Germline loops: CDR1 SGHRS, CDR2 YFSETQ. The germline V and J ends were trimmed by 1 base and 0 bases, with 7 bases remaining between them. The CDR3 covers 14 residues. This chain's CDR3 is CASSLSETNYGYTF. Here the CDR3 DNA reads TGCGCCAGCAGCTTGTCTGAGACTAACTATGGCTACACCTTC.

This rearrangement joins TRBV18 to TRBJ2-3; 8 positions match TRBD1. The length of the CDR3 is 17 residues. Trimming removed 4 bases from V and 3 bases from J; junction bases left unmatched: 12. Germline CDR1 and CDR2: KGHSH and LQKENI. CDR3 sequence reads: CASSRKTTGDGTDTQYF. The CDR3 region has the DNA TGTGCCAGCTCACGAAAGACGACAGGGGATGGGACAGATACGCAGTATTTT.

This clone was counted ten times or more. V is TRBV2 and J is TRBJ2-1; TRBD2 might be the D (6 bases). Germline lookup yields CDR1 SNHLY and CDR2 FYNNEI. Trimming pared 6 bases from V and 3 bases from J, leaving 21 bases between. This CDR3 is 17 amino acids long. CDR3 sequence reads: CASSRDPPGGIYNEQFF. The CDR3 nucleotides are TGTGCCAGCAGCAGAGACCCCCCCGGCGGGATCTACAATGAGCAGTTCTTC. Complete variable domain (other parts from reference TRBV2 and TRBJ2-1): EPEVTQTPSHQVTQMGQEVILRCVPISNHLYFYWYRQILGQKVEFLVSFYNNEISEKSEIFDDQFSVERPDGSNFTLKIRSTKLEDSAMYFCASSRDPPGGIYNEQFFGPGTRLTVL.

V usage is TRBV4-3 and J usage is TRBJ2-1, with D hard to call. The CDR3 has 18 residues. Between the trimmed V and J ends, which lost 0 bases and 3 bases, there was a span of 18 bases. Germline assignment: CDR1 LGHNA and CDR2 YSLEER. CDR3 DNA: TGCGCCAGCAGCCAAGACTCCCTAAACCTGGGCAGCTACAATGAGCAGTTCTTC. Its translation is CASSQDSLNLGSYNEQFF.

The genes are TRBV24-1 and TRBJ1-1, with TRBD1 matching 8 bases. Per germline, CDR1 KGHDR and CDR2 SFDVKD. The CDR3 sequence is 17 residues long. Losses at the gene ends were 2 bases for V and 0 bases for J; bases not matched to a gene: 7. The CDR3 region is CATSDSWTGTMNTEAFF. DNA of the CDR3: TGTGCCACCAGTGATTCCTGGACAGGGACGATGAACACTGAAGCTTTCTTT.

This clone was seen only a few times. The V call is TRBV7-9, the J call TRBJ2-7; 7 bases line up with TRBD2. Trimming cost V 2 bases and J 6 bases; bases outside gene matches: 7. The CDR3 length is 14 residues. From germline, CDR1 is SEHNR and CDR2 FQNEAQ (reference sequence). The CDR3 sequence is CASSLSAGVLEQYF. Written as DNA, the CDR3 is TGTGCCAGCAGCTTATCGGCGGGAGTGCTCGAGCAGTACTTC.

This chain connects TRBV19 to TRBJ1-4; 7 positions match TRBD1. The germline V gene encodes CDR1 LNHDA and CDR2 SQIVND (reference sequence). V trimming: 1 base; J trimming: 13 bases; junction bases outside the gene matches: 6. The CDR3 loop spans 13 amino acids. As DNA, the CDR3 is TGTGCCAGTAGTATAGGTCGACAGGGAGGACTGTTTTTT. It specifies CASSIGRQGGLFF.

The rearrangement links TRBV7-9 to TRBJ1-1, with D perhaps TRBD1 (6 bases). Germline V gene lookup returns CDR1 SEHNR and CDR2 FQNEAQ (reference sequence). The CDR3 covers 16 residues. V lost 7 bases and J 1 base, leaving 19 bases between the germline ends. The CDR3, as DNA: TGTGCCAGCACCCCTCGTCAGGGGAGAACGAACACTGAAGCTTTCTTT. This codes for CASTPRQGRTNTEAFF.

The chain employs TRBV7-9 and TRBJ2-1, with TRBD2 matching 10 bases. Germline CDR1 reads SEHNR; CDR2 reads FQNEAQ (reference sequence). The trim removed 5 bases at V and 7 bases at J, leaving 8 bases unmatched. The CDR3 extends over 15 amino acids. The DNA for the CDR3 is TGTGCCAGCAGCCGTAGCGGGAGGTCTAGGAATGAGCAGTTCTTC. As protein: CASSRSGRSRNEQFF.

The chain uses TRBV11-3 and TRBJ2-5; D possibly corresponds to TRBD1 (7 bases). The CDR3 has 16 amino acids. The germline V gene has CDR1 SGHNT and CDR2 YENEEA. Trimming took off 0 bases at V and 5 bases at J, with 16 bases between the two ends. CDR3 coding DNA: TGTGCCAGCAGCTTAGATCCGACAGGGACTGGTGAGACCCAGTACTTC. It encodes CASSLDPTGTGETQYF. The entire variable domain, with the rest obtained from reference TRBV11-3 and TRBJ2-5, is as follows: EAGVVQSPRYKIIEKKQPVAFWCNPISGHNTLYWYLQNLGQGPELLIRYENEEAVDDSQLPKDRFSAERLKGVDSTLKIQPAELGDSAVYLCASSLDPTGTGETQYFGPGTRLLVL.